The 12 T cell receptor beta chains below were found in one sample sequenced in a study of response to subunit inactivated influenza vaccine. TCRdb reprocessed the RT-PCR reads via MiXCR and lists one record per CDR3 protein. Of about 780,000 distinct CDR3 sequences listed, about a fifth were seen once; the top ten hold roughly 10%. The sample here was PBMCs from blood, taken 5 to 6 days after vaccination. These receptor sequences come from a man aged 45-60 years who received an inactivated influenza vaccine.

V usage is TRBV7-9 and J usage is TRBJ2-7, with D hard to call. V was shortened by 4 bases and J by 0 bases, with 13 bases between the two germline ends. The length of the CDR3 is 15 residues. Per the germline V gene, CDR1 is SEHNR and CDR2 is FQNEAQ (reference sequence). This CDR3 reads CASSSLERLSYEQYF. The CDR3 DNA is TGTGCCAGCAGCTCCCTGGAGAGGCTCTCCTACGAGCAGTACTTC.

The chain recombines TRBV10-3 with TRBJ2-2, with 10 nucleotides matching TRBD1. Trimming at V came to 6 bases and at J to 6 bases, leaving 4 bases not matched to a gene. The CDR3 is 14 residues long. Germline CDR1 is ENHRY and CDR2 is SYGVKD. The CDR3 sequence is CAISTGTGAGELFF. The CDR3, as DNA: TGTGCCATCAGCACCGGGACAGGGGCCGGGGAGCTGTTTTTT.

The V call is TRBV7-6, the J call TRBJ2-2; no clear D gene. Trimming stripped 5 bases from V and 6 bases from J, with 10 bases between. CDR3 length: 13 amino acids. The germline gives CDR1 SGHVS, CDR2 FNYEAQ. The CDR3, as DNA: TGTGCCAGCAGCCCGGGTGGGGCCGGGGAGCTGTTTTTT. Protein sequence: CASSPGGAGELFF.

The genes are TRBV6-2 or TRBV6-3 and TRBJ2-7; weak D call: TRBD1 (6 bases). Germline CDR1 and CDR2: MNHEY and SVGEGT. CDR3 size: 14 residues. V was pared by 1 base and J by 5 bases, with 12 bases between. The CDR3 is CASSYFSRGHEQYF. The DNA for the CDR3 is TGTGCCAGCAGTTACTTTTCCAGGGGTCACGAGCAGTACTTC.

The V gene is TRBV29-1, the J gene TRBJ1-1; no firm D call. The CDR3 length is 10 residues. The ends were cut back, 6 bases at V and 7 bases at J, with 9 bases in the middle. Germline V lookup: CDR1 SQVTM, CDR2 ANQGSEA. The CDR3 region has the DNA TGCAGCGTCACCGTTGTTGAAGCTTTCTTT. Its translation: CSVTVVEAFF.

This clonotype has just a few counts. The V call is TRBV7-9, the J call TRBJ2-3; 7 nucleotides agree with TRBD2. This CDR3 region has 17 residues. V dropped 5 bases and J dropped 3; count of bases not matched to a gene: 14. From germline, CDR1 is SEHNR and CDR2 FQNEAQ (reference sequence). The CDR3 sequence: CASSPSIGEGWTDTQYF. In DNA, the CDR3 is TGTGCCAGCAGCCCCTCAATTGGGGAGGGTTGGACAGATACGCAGTATTTT.

In its sample, this clonotype was seen a few times. This chain connects TRBV5-5 to TRBJ2-7; 10 positions agree with TRBD1. Losses at the gene ends were 5 bases for V and 4 bases for J; bases not matched to a gene: 15. Germline values: CDR1 SGHKS, CDR2 YYEKEE (reference sequence). The CDR3 extends over 17 amino acids. The CDR3 sequence: CASRRAGTGVDWYEQYF. The DNA of the CDR3 is TGTGCCAGCAGGCGAGCCGGGACAGGGGTTGACTGGTACGAGCAGTACTTC.

The table lists this clonotype with a few counts. The chain is built from TRBV20-1 and TRBJ1-6; 8 nucleotides align to TRBD1. J gave up 7 bases and V 2 bases, and 7 bases lay outside the gene matches. The CDR3 runs 15 residues. Germline-derived CDR1 and CDR2 are DFQATT and SNEGSKA (reference sequence). CDR3 coding DNA: TGCAGTGCTAGATCTACAGGGGGAAGGAATTCACCCCTCCACTTT. The encoded protein is CSARSTGGRNSPLHF.

The chain has TRBV20-1 and TRBJ2-2; 10 nucleotides line up with TRBD2. J was trimmed by 2 bases and V by 2 bases; bases with no gene match: 5. CDR1 is DFQATT, CDR2 SNEGSKA, per germline (reference sequence). The CDR3 has 16 amino acids. This chain's CDR3 is CSARHASGSNTGELFF. CDR3 sequence (DNA): TGCAGTGCTAGACATGCTAGCGGGAGCAACACCGGGGAGCTGTTTTTT.

This chain connects TRBV29-1 to TRBJ2-6; unclear D gene. This CDR3 comprises 15 residues. Germline loops: CDR1 SQVTM, CDR2 ANQGSEA. Trimming pared 4 bases from V and 0 bases from J, leaving 10 bases between. The CDR3 DNA reads TGCAGCGTTGCTTGGGTTTACTCTGGGGCCAACGTCCTGACTTTC. As protein: CSVAWVYSGANVLTF.

J is TRBJ2-1 and V is TRBV10-2; D perhaps matches TRBD2 (5 bases). V gave up 0 bases and J gave up 5 bases, with 8 bases separating them. The V gene's germline CDR1 is WSHSY and CDR2 SAAADI. The length of the CDR3 is 14 residues. CDR3: CASSESGRDNEQFF. The CDR3, as DNA: TGCGCCAGCAGTGAGTCTGGGCGGGACAATGAGCAGTTCTTC.

This clonotype turned up a few times. V usage is TRBV20-1 and J usage is TRBJ2-7, with 7 bases fitting TRBD1. Germline-derived CDR1 and CDR2 are DFQATT and SNEGSKA (reference sequence). J gave up 0 bases and V 8 bases, and 7 bases lay outside the gene matches. This CDR3 comprises 13 residues. The CDR3 spells CSTGQARSYEQYF. For the CDR3, the DNA is TGCAGTACCGGACAGGCTCGCTCCTACGAGCAGTACTTC.